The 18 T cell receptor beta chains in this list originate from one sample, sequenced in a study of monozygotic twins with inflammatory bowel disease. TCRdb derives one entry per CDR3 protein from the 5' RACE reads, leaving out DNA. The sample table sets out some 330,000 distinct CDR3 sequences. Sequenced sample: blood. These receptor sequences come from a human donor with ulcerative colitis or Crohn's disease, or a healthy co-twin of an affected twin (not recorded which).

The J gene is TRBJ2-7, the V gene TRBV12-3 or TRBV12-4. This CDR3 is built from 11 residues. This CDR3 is CASSFAGQQYF.

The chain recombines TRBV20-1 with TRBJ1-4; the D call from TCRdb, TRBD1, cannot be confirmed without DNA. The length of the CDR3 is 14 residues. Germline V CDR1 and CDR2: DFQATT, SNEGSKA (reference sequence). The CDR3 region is CSARTGQSNEKLFF.

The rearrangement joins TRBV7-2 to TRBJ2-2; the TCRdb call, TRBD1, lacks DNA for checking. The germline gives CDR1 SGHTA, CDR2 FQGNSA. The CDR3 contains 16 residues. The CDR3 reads CASSLYLGQITGELFF.

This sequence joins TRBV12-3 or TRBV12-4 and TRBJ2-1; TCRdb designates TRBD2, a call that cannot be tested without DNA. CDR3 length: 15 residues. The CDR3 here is CASSLESGRADEQFF.

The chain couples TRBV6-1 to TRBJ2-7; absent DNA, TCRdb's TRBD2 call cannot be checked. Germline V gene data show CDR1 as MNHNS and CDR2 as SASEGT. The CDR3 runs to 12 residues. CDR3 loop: CASSGGVYEQYF.

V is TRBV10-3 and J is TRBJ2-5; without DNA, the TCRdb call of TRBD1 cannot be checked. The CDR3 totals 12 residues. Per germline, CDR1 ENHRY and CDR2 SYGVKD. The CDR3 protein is CAISDWGETQYF.

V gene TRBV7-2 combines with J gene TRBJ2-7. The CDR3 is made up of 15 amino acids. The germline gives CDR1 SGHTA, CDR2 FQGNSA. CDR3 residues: CASSLAFSPSYEQYF.

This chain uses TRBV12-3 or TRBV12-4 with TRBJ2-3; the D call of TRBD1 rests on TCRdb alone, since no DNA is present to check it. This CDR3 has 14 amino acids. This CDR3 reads CASSPKRRVDTQYF.

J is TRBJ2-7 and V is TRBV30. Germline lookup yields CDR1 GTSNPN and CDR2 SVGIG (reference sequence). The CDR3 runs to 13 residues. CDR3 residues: CAWRFGGNYEQYF.

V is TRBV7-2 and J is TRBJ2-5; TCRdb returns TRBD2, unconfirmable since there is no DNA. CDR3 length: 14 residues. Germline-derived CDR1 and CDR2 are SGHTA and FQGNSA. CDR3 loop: CASSRTRSGETQYF.

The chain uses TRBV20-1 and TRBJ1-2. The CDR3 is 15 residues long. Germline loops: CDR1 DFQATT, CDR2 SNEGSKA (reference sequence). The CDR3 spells CSANSWWPINYGYTF.

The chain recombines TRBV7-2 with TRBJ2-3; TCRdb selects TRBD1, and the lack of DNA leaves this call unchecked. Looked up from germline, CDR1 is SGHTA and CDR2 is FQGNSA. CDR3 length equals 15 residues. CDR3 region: CASSQPGTGRDTQYF.

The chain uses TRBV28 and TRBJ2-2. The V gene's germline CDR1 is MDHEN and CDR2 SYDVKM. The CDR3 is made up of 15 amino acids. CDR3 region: CASSLVNPNTGELFF.

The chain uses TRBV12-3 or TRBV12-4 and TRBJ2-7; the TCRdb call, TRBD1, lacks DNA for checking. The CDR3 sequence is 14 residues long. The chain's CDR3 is CASSDWGPSYEQYF.

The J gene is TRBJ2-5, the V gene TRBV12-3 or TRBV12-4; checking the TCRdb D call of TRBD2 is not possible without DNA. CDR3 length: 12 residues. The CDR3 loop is CASSLLSERVYF.

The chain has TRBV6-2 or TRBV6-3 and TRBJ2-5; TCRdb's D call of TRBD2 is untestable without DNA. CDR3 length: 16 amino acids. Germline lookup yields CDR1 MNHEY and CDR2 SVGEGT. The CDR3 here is CASTPGLETTEETQYF.

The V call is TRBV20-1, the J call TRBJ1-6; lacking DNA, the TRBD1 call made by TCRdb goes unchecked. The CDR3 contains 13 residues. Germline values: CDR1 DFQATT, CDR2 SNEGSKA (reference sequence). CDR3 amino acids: CSAREDSSSPLHF.

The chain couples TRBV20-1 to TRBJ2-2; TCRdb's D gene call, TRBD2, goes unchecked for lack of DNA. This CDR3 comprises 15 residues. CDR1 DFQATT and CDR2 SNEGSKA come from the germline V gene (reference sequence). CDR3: CSARVSRRFTGELFF.